This T cell receptor beta chain derives from a study of CD8+CD57+ T cells in acquired aplastic anemia. V lost 3 bases and J 14 bases, leaving 25 bases between the germline ends. CDR1 is SEHNR, CDR2 FQNEAQ, per germline (reference sequence). The CDR3 is made up of 15 amino acids. Only patients with CD8+CD57+ cell expansion on flow cytometry were chosen for sequencing. Genomic DNA constituted the template upon which TCR beta VDJ and CDR3 profiling was performed. TCRdb re-derived calls from the reads in MiXCR, one entry per CDR3 protein. Of 200,000 to 300,000 distinct CDR3 sequences in the sample, approximately 86% are singletons; the top ten hold less than 50%.

This rearrangement joins TRBV7-9 to TRBJ1-1; no reliable D call. The material sequenced was sorted CD4+, CD8+, or CD8+CD57+ T cells (not recorded which) from PBMCs. This receptor was obtained from a human donor with aplastic anemia. The CDR3 DNA is TGTGCCAGCAGCTTCGTACCGAGAACGACCTACGAGCAGTTCTTT. This translates into CASSFVPRTTYEQFF.